These 30 T cell receptor beta chains came from one sample sequenced in a study of blood T cell repertoires in COVID-19. Sequencing was performed with immunoSEQ multiplex PCR; in TCRdb, only in-frame clones are kept and a portion is missing. The sample records approximately 260,000 clones, 84% being singletons. The sample comprised PBMCs or T cells enriched from blood (not recorded which). These receptors were taken from a man aged 25-45 years with acute COVID-19.

The chain couples TRBV12-5 to TRBJ1-6; possibly TRBD1 for D (5 bases). The CDR3 runs 12 residues. Germline CDR1 is LGHNT and CDR2 is FRNRAP. V lost 4 bases, J lost 10 bases, and 8 bases lay in between. The CDR3 sequence is CASGSGLSPLHF. The CDR3 DNA sequence: TGTGCTAGTGGTTCGGGACTGTCACCCCTCCACTTT.

This chain uses TRBV13 with TRBJ2-5; possibly TRBD2 for D (5 bases). There are 13 residues in the CDR3. Germline assignment: CDR1 PRHDT and CDR2 FYEKMQ (reference sequence). Trimming took off 7 bases at V and 1 base at J, with 10 bases between the two ends. The CDR3 region is CASTAGLQETQYF. The CDR3, as DNA: TGTGCCAGCACCGCCGGACTCCAAGAGACCCAGTACTTC.

This clone was detected only once. The rearrangement links TRBV7-2 to TRBJ2-7, with D possibly being TRBD2 (6 bases). Germline lookup yields CDR1 SGHTA and CDR2 FQGNSA. The CDR3 covers 14 residues. V lost 0 bases to trimming and J lost 6 bases, with 12 bases between them. CDR3 sequence: CASSLAGGPAEQYV. The DNA for the CDR3 is TGTGCCAGCAGCTTAGCGGGGGGACCGGCCGAGCAGTACGTC.

The chain is built from TRBV3-1 (or the pseudogene TRBV3-2) and TRBJ1-4, with unresolved D. The CDR3 contains 13 residues. CDR1 and CDR2 from the germline V gene are LGHDT and YNNKEL (reference sequence). Trimming stripped 1 base from V and 8 bases from J, with 8 bases between. Written as DNA, the CDR3 is TGTGCCAGCAGCCAAGCCAGAGGGGAAAAACTGTTTTTT. Protein product: CASSQARGEKLFF.

This chain uses TRBV2 with TRBJ1-5; 12 bases align to TRBD1. CDR1 and CDR2 from the germline V gene are SNHLY and FYNNEI. There are 16 residues in the CDR3. Unmatched junction bases numbered 6, after V lost 3 bases and J lost 6 bases. The CDR3 sequence is CASSELGQGASQPQHF. CDR3 coding DNA: TGTGCCAGCAGTGAGTTGGGACAGGGGGCTAGTCAGCCCCAGCATTTT.

The J gene is TRBJ1-3, the V gene TRBV28; D possibly corresponds to TRBD1 (6 bases). This CDR3 region has 12 residues. Per germline, CDR1 MDHEN and CDR2 SYDVKM. V lost 5 bases and J lost 5, with 7 bases in between. The CDR3 region is CASSGTRNTIYF. The DNA for the CDR3 is TGTGCCAGCAGTGGGACAAGAAACACCATATATTTT. Together with reference TRBV28 and TRBJ1-3, the CDR3 gives the full variable domain: DVKVTQSSRYLVKRTGEKVFLECVQDMDHENMFWYRQDPGLGLRLIYFSYDVKMKEKGDIPEGYSVSREKKERFSLILESASTNQTSMYLCASSGTRNTIYFGEGSWLTVV.

The rearrangement joins TRBV5-1 to TRBJ1-6; D gene ambiguous. From germline, CDR1 is SGHRS and CDR2 YFSETQ. Trimming cost V 0 bases and J 12 bases, with 13 bases left between them. This CDR3 has 14 amino acids. CDR3 residues: CASSLDGERRPLHF. The CDR3 DNA sequence: TGCGCCAGCAGCTTGGACGGGGAACGCAGACCCCTCCACTTT.

The chain links TRBV7-6 to TRBJ1-3; D gene unclear. The CDR3 length is 16 residues. V was trimmed by 2 bases and J by 7 bases, leaving 18 bases between them. Germline loops: CDR1 SGHVS, CDR2 FNYEAQ. The CDR3 protein is CASSLLLAWQTNTIYF. The CDR3 DNA reads TGTGCCAGCAGCTTACTCTTAGCGTGGCAGACGAACACCATATATTTT.

For the CDR3, the DNA is TGTGCCAGCAGTCAGAACAGGGGTGGCACCGGGGAGCTGTTTTTT. Translation: CASSQNRGGTGELFF. The chain couples TRBV6-5 to TRBJ2-2; 7 bases line up with TRBD1. Germline values: CDR1 MNHEY, CDR2 SVGAGI. CDR3 size: 15 residues. V trimming: 5 bases; J trimming: 4 bases; junction bases outside the gene matches: 7.

This clone has a single count. The chain uses TRBV3-1 (or the pseudogene TRBV3-2) and TRBJ1-2; D gene ambiguous. Germline lookup yields CDR1 LGHDT and CDR2 YNNKEL (reference sequence). CDR3 size: 13 residues. The V end was cut by 4 bases, the J end by 8 bases, with 14 bases between. The CDR3 coding sequence is TGTGCCAGCAGCCCCCGGTCGCGCGGCGGCTACACCTTC. It translates to CASSPRSRGGYTF.

The V gene is TRBV5-8, the J gene TRBJ2-3, with D perhaps matching TRBD1 (6 bases). CDR3 length: 13 residues. Trimming cost V 3 bases and J 5 bases, with 10 bases left between them. Germline CDR1 and CDR2: SGHTS and YDEGEE. The CDR3 protein is CASSYGQRDTQYF. CDR3 nucleotide sequence: TGTGCCAGCAGCTACGGACAGCGAGATACGCAGTATTTT.

The chain carries TRBV6-5 and TRBJ2-7; TRBD1 agrees at 10 bases. Per germline, CDR1 MNHEY and CDR2 SVGAGI. With V trimmed by 8 bases and J by 4 bases, 2 bases remained unmatched. The length of the CDR3 is 12 residues. For the CDR3, the DNA is TGTGCCAGCCGGGACAGGGGATACGAGCAGTACGTC. Protein product: CASRDRGYEQYV.

This clone was observed once. The gene calls are TRBV18 and TRBJ2-2, with TRBD1 matching 7 bases. J lost 7 bases, V lost 2 bases, and 7 bases had no gene match. The CDR3 is made up of 15 amino acids. Germline values: CDR1 KGHSH, CDR2 LQKENI. In DNA form, the CDR3 reads TGTGCCAGCTCACCAGAGACAGGGAAGAACGGGGAGCTGTTTTTT. It yields the protein CASSPETGKNGELFF.

The chain couples TRBV7-9 to TRBJ2-5; 7 nucleotides align to TRBD2. The length of the CDR3 is 15 residues. Germline loops: CDR1 SEHNR, CDR2 FQNEAQ (reference sequence). V dropped 2 bases and J dropped 5; count of bases not matched to a gene: 8. CDR3 nucleotides: TGTGCCAGCAGCTTACCCGGGGGGAGGATCGAGACCCAGTACTTC. Encoded protein: CASSLPGGRIETQYF.

The rearrangement links TRBV7-2 to TRBJ2-5; 8 bases are a match to TRBD1. Germline lookup yields CDR1 SGHTA and CDR2 FQGNSA. Trimming at V came to 0 bases and at J to 4 bases, leaving 1 base not matched to a gene. The CDR3 has 14 amino acids. CDR3 DNA sequence: TGTGCCAGCAGCTTAGCTGGACAGGGAGAGACCCAGTACTTC. The encoded protein is CASSLAGQGETQYF. Full variable domain (missing parts from reference TRBV7-2 and TRBJ2-5): GAGVSQSPSNKVTEKGKDVELRCDPISGHTALYWYRQSLGQGLEFLIYFQGNSAPDKSGLPSDRFSAERTGGSVSTLTIQRTQQEDSAVYLCASSLAGQGETQYFGPGTRLLVL.

This chain's CDR3 is CASIGADTGELFF. The CDR3 region has the DNA TGTGCCAGCATCGGTGCGGACACCGGGGAGCTGTTTTTT. The gene calls are TRBV2 and TRBJ2-2; no definite D call. Looked up from germline, CDR1 is SNHLY and CDR2 is FYNNEI. The V and J ends lost 7 bases and 3 bases respectively, with 9 bases between them. The CDR3 has 13 amino acids.

V and J are TRBV19 and TRBJ1-1, with 10 bases identical to TRBD1. Germline CDR1 and CDR2: LNHDA and SQIVND (reference sequence). With V trimmed by 4 bases and J by 1 base, 3 bases remained unmatched. The CDR3 consists of 15 residues. The CDR3 DNA follows: TGTGCCAGTAGTAGACAGGGGGCTTCGAACACTGAAGCTTTCTTT. It yields the protein CASSRQGASNTEAFF.

This rearrangement joins TRBV7-8 to TRBJ1-1; tentatively, D is TRBD1 (5 bases). Trimming left V 5 bases short and J 11 bases short, with 24 bases between. The CDR3 extends over 15 amino acids. Germline V lookup: CDR1 SGHVS, CDR2 FQNEAQ. CDR3 coding DNA: TGTGCCAGCAGCCAAATACGGCCGGGGGGACGGGGGGCTTTCTTT. Amino acids: CASSQIRPGGRGAFF.

This sequence joins TRBV6-5 and TRBJ1-3; D is perhaps TRBD1 (6 bases). V shed 11 bases and J shed 3 bases, with 14 bases lying between them. CDR1 MNHEY and CDR2 SVGAGI come from the germline V gene. The CDR3 runs to 13 residues. The CDR3 region has the DNA TGTGCCGTCCGGGGGGCTAGTGGAAACACCATATATTTT. It yields the protein CAVRGASGNTIYF.

The V gene is TRBV28, the J gene TRBJ2-2; D gene uncertain. Germline CDR1 MDHEN, CDR2 SYDVKM. There are 13 residues in the CDR3. Deletions cut 5 bases from V and 0 bases from J, with 4 bases between. The CDR3 protein is CASSTPNTGELFF. CDR3 coding DNA: TGTGCCAGCAGTACACCGAACACCGGGGAGCTGTTTTTT. The complete variable domain, with remaining parts taken from reference TRBV28 and TRBJ2-2, reads DVKVTQSSRYLVKRTGEKVFLECVQDMDHENMFWYRQDPGLGLRLIYFSYDVKMKEKGDIPEGYSVSREKKERFSLILESASTNQTSMYLCASSTPNTGELFFGEGSRLTVL.

Concerning this clone itself: Relative to the germline gene, one junction end is altered; a read error may explain this. This chain links TRBV5-1 with TRBJ2-1; 9 nucleotides agree with TRBD2. This CDR3 has 16 amino acids. Germline assignment: CDR1 SGHRS and CDR2 YFSETQ. The CDR3 loop reads CASSFNSGSTYNEQFF. DNA of the CDR3: TGTGCCAGCAGCTTCAATAGCGGGAGTACCTACAATGAGCAGTTCTTC.

The chain joins TRBV7-2 to TRBJ1-2; no definite D call. The CDR3 totals 14 residues. Trimming pared 5 bases from V and 3 bases from J, leaving 13 bases between. Germline V gene sequence: CDR1 SGHTA, CDR2 FQGNSA. CDR3 sequence: CASSPGPQDYGYTF. The CDR3 coding sequence is TGTGCCAGCAGCCCTGGGCCTCAGGACTATGGCTACACCTTC.

V and J are TRBV7-8 and TRBJ2-7; 7 bases align to TRBD1. The ends lost 5 bases at V and 1 base at J; junction bases unmatched: 14. This CDR3 comprises 17 residues. Germline V gene data show CDR1 as SGHVS and CDR2 as FQNEAQ. CDR3: CASSPDTRDSSSYEQYV. In DNA form, the CDR3 reads TGTGCCAGCAGCCCCGACACCCGGGACAGCTCTTCCTACGAGCAGTACGTC.

The V and J genes are TRBV19 and TRBJ2-1, with unresolved D. The germline gives CDR1 LNHDA, CDR2 SQIVND (reference sequence). Trimming cost V 5 bases and J 4 bases, with 12 bases left between them. This CDR3 is 14 amino acids long. CDR3 protein: CASSVLQAYNEQFF. In nucleotides, the CDR3 is TGTGCCAGTAGTGTCTTGCAGGCTTACAATGAGCAGTTCTTC. Supplemented by reference TRBV19 and TRBJ2-1, the full variable domain reads DGGITQSPKYLFRKEGQNVTLSCEQNLNHDAMYWYRQDPGQGLRLIYYSQIVNDFQKGDIAEGYSVSREKKESFPLTVTSAQKNPTAFYLCASSVLQAYNEQFFGPGTRLTVL.

The rearrangement uses TRBV7-9 and TRBJ1-2; weak D call: TRBD1 (6 bases). The V end was cut by 10 bases, the J end by 5 bases, with 17 bases between. Germline lookup yields CDR1 SEHNR and CDR2 FQNEAQ (reference sequence). CDR3 length: 13 amino acids. The CDR3 loop is CANGGGAGYGYTF. The CDR3 DNA sequence: TGTGCCAACGGAGGGGGGGCCGGATATGGCTACACCTTC.

The chain carries TRBV9 and TRBJ1-3; TRBD1 might be the D (5 bases). CDR3 size: 15 residues. Germline V gene data show CDR1 as SGDLS and CDR2 as YYNGEE. V was cut by 0 bases and J by 3 bases, with 10 bases left in between. CDR3 amino acids: CASSVEGVFGNTIYF. CDR3 in DNA: TGTGCCAGCAGCGTAGAAGGGGTCTTTGGAAACACCATATATTTT. The full variable domain, its missing parts supplied by reference TRBV9 and TRBJ1-3, is DSGVTQTPKHLITATGQRVTLRCSPRSGDLSVYWYQQSLDQGLQFLIQYYNGEERAKGNILERFSAQQFPDLHSELNLSSLELGDSALYFCASSVEGVFGNTIYFGEGSWLTVV.

The V and J genes are TRBV6-5 and TRBJ2-7; 7 nucleotides align to TRBD2. Germline V CDR1 and CDR2: MNHEY, SVGAGI. J gave up 5 bases and V 2 bases, and 6 bases lay outside the gene matches. This CDR3 has 14 amino acids. CDR3 region: CASSYGGGSDEQYV. As DNA, the CDR3 is TGTGCCAGCAGTTACGGAGGCGGGAGTGACGAGCAGTACGTC.

The chain uses TRBV6-6 and TRBJ1-5; 7 bases fit TRBD1. Germline lookup yields CDR1 MNHNY and CDR2 SVGAGI (reference sequence). The junction had 7 bases not matched to a gene; V was cut back by 5 bases and J by 0 bases. The CDR3 contains 16 residues. Written as DNA, the CDR3 is TGTGCCAGCAGTCCGGACAGGAGACTTAGCAATCAGCCCCAGCATTTT. Translated: CASSPDRRLSNQPQHF.

About this clone itself: Other DNA sequences of this sample code for an identical CDR3. V gene TRBV27 combines with J gene TRBJ1-1, with TRBD1 as a possible D gene (5 bases). Germline CDR1 is MNHEY and CDR2 is SMNVEV (reference sequence). Trimming removed 6 bases from V and 5 bases from J, with 7 bases in between. CDR3 length: 11 residues. CDR3: CASSRGTEAFF. DNA for the CDR3: TGTGCCAGCAGCCGGGGGACTGAAGCTTTCTTT.

This clone has just one count. The V call is TRBV6-2 or TRBV6-3, the J call TRBJ1-6; 8 bases map to TRBD1. The germline V gene has CDR1 MNHEY and CDR2 SVGEGT. The CDR3 has 14 residues. V shed 6 bases, J shed 10 bases, and the junction held 8 bases outside the gene matches. For the CDR3, the DNA is TGTGCCAGCAGCAGAGGACAGGGTGCCTCACCCCTCCACTTT. Its protein product is CASSRGQGASPLHF.